What follows are 18 T cell receptor beta chains derived from one specimen sequenced in a study of blood T cells in healthy people across ages. The authors ran a second PCR of about 7 to 11 cycles using a sample-barcoded 5' primer and a J-beta primer mix. TCRdb redid the calling of the 5' RACE reads with MiXCR, one entry per CDR3 protein. This table holds roughly 1.5 million distinct CDR3 sequences, less than 45% found once. The specimen sequenced was blood. The receptors originated from a woman in her late teens or twenties in good health.

This clonotype appeared once. This chain joins TRBV4-1 and TRBJ2-7; 14 nucleotides line up with TRBD2. This CDR3 is 18 amino acids long. J lost 7 bases, V lost 2 bases, and 13 bases had no gene match. CDR1 and CDR2 (germline): MGHRA, YSYEKL. In DNA form, the CDR3 reads TGCGCCAGCAGCCAACCAGTGCGACTAGCGGGAGGGTACAATGAGCAGTACTTC. The encoded protein is CASSQPVRLAGGYNEQYF.

This rearrangement joins TRBV7-2 to TRBJ1-5, with D unresolved. The ends were cut back, 5 bases at V and 7 bases at J, with 18 bases in the middle. The CDR3 has 15 amino acids. The germline V gene encodes CDR1 SGHTA and CDR2 FQGNSA. CDR3 DNA sequence: TGTGCCAGCAGCCCGACGATCCAACCGAGGCAGCCCCAGCATTTT. Protein: CASSPTIQPRQPQHF.

The chain joins TRBV7-9 to TRBJ2-3, with 7 bases matching TRBD2. Germline V gives CDR1 SEHNR, CDR2 FQNEAQ (reference sequence). Trimming took 5 bases from V and 1 from J; bases not matched to a gene: 12. The CDR3 sequence is 17 residues long. The CDR3 protein is CASSPGRWGAGTDTQYF. The CDR3 DNA reads as TGTGCCAGCAGCCCCGGGAGGTGGGGAGCGGGCACAGATACGCAGTATTTT.

The chain has TRBV20-1 and TRBJ2-5; 7 bases align to TRBD2. Per the germline V gene, CDR1 is DFQATT and CDR2 is SNEGSKA (reference sequence). The CDR3 is 15 residues long. V lost 0 bases to trimming and J lost 11 bases; unmatched junction nucleotides: 15. For the CDR3, the DNA is TGCAGTGCTAGAGATCTAACGGGGGGAGGGAATGAGCAGTACTTC. It codes for CSARDLTGGGNEQYF.

This rearrangement joins TRBV10-3 to TRBJ2-1, with TRBD2 matching over 8 bases. Germline lookup yields CDR1 ENHRY and CDR2 SYGVKD. V lost 6 bases to trimming and J lost 8 bases; unmatched junction nucleotides: 9. CDR3 length: 14 residues. CDR3 region: CAIRGRLATHEQFF. The CDR3 bases are TGTGCCATCAGAGGTAGACTAGCGACCCATGAGCAGTTCTTC.

The gene calls are TRBV20-1 and TRBJ1-2; D is unclear. CDR3 length: 10 residues. Germline V gene lookup returns CDR1 DFQATT and CDR2 SNEGSKA (reference sequence). With 6 bases removed from V and 5 bases from J, the gap between germline ends came to 7 bases. CDR3 sequence (DNA): TGCAGTGCAGCCGGGTATGGCTACACCTTC. This gives the protein CSAAGYGYTF.

This chain connects TRBV7-3 to TRBJ1-5; D remains unclear. Germline loops: CDR1 SGHTA, CDR2 FQGTGA. There are 13 residues in the CDR3. V was cut by 5 bases and J by 2 bases, with 7 bases left in between. CDR3 protein: CASSVARNQPQHF. The DNA for the CDR3 is TGTGCCAGCAGCGTAGCGCGCAATCAGCCCCAGCATTTT.

J is TRBJ2-3 and V is TRBV29-1, with D possibly TRBD1 on 6 matching bases. The germline V gene encodes CDR1 SQVTM and CDR2 ANQGSEA. The germline V and J ends were trimmed by 2 bases and 5 bases, with 11 bases remaining between them. This CDR3 has 13 residues. The CDR3 nucleotides read TGCAGCGTTGAAAGGGGGTCACGAGATACGCAGTATTTT. The encoded protein is CSVERGSRDTQYF.

The J gene is TRBJ1-1, the V gene TRBV19; a possible D gene is TRBD1 (5 bases). The germline V gene encodes CDR1 LNHDA and CDR2 SQIVND (reference sequence). This CDR3 is built from 12 residues. Trimming stripped 4 bases from V and 7 bases from J, with 10 bases between. This CDR3 reads CASSTGQSEAFF. DNA of the CDR3: TGTGCCAGTAGTACAGGGCAGAGTGAAGCTTTCTTT.

Only a few counts were recorded for this clonotype. The rearrangement links TRBV9 to TRBJ2-1; TRBD2 might be the D (5 bases). V shed 5 bases and J shed 5 bases, with 17 bases lying between them. CDR1 and CDR2 from the germline V gene are SGDLS and YYNGEE. CDR3 length equals 15 residues. In DNA form, the CDR3 reads TGTGCCAGCAGTGGACTGGGGTATCGAGACAATGAGCAGTTCTTC. This gives the protein CASSGLGYRDNEQFF.

Concerning this clonotype itself: The germline gene is not matched at one end of the junction; a read error may be the cause. The J gene is TRBJ2-7, the V gene TRBV6-2 or TRBV6-3; TRBD1 might be the D (6 bases). Germline V gives CDR1 MNHEY, CDR2 SVGEGT. This CDR3 region has 14 residues. The CDR3 region is CASSYGGRGYGQYF. CDR3 DNA sequence: TGTGCCAGCAGTTACGGTGGCAGGGGCTACGGGCAGTACTTC.

The V and J genes are TRBV4-1 and TRBJ1-6; D is perhaps TRBD1 (6 bases). There are 15 residues in the CDR3. Trimming took off 1 base at V and 9 bases at J, with 13 bases between the two ends. The germline gives CDR1 MGHRA, CDR2 YSYEKL. CDR3 sequence (DNA): TGCGCCAGCAGCCAAGTACCACAGGGAGCTTCACCCCTCCACTTT. It codes for CASSQVPQGASPLHF.

CDR3 nucleotide sequence: TGTGCCAGCAGTTACTCGAGGCGAATGAACACTGAAGCTTTCTTT. This translates into CASSYSRRMNTEAFF. V is TRBV6-5 and J is TRBJ1-1; D is ambiguous. Trimming stripped 0 bases from V and 0 bases from J, with 8 bases between. CDR1 MNHEY and CDR2 SVGAGI come from the germline V gene. The CDR3 extends over 15 amino acids.

The gene calls are TRBV4-3 and TRBJ1-6; 10 positions match TRBD1. Per germline, CDR1 LGHNA and CDR2 YSLEER. Trimming at V came to 4 bases and at J to 6 bases, leaving 9 bases not matched to a gene. This CDR3 has 17 amino acids. The CDR3 protein is CASSRTGGLLGNSPLHF. The CDR3 DNA follows: TGCGCCAGCAGCCGGACAGGGGGTTTATTGGGTAATTCACCCCTCCACTTT.

The genes are TRBV5-1 and TRBJ2-3; D uncertain. Germline-derived CDR1 and CDR2 are SGHRS and YFSETQ. The CDR3 extends over 14 amino acids. Trimming shortened V by 1 base and J by 3 bases, and 9 bases separated the two germline ends. CDR3 region: CASSLRPTTDTQYF. The CDR3 bases are TGCGCCAGCAGCTTGAGACCAACGACAGATACGCAGTATTTT.

This clonotype was counted a few times. CDR3: CSAGRTAYEQYF. DNA for the CDR3: TGCAGTGCTGGAAGGACAGCCTACGAGCAGTACTTC. This chain uses TRBV20-1 with TRBJ2-7, with D possibly TRBD1 on 6 matching bases. Trimming shortened V by 5 bases and J by 2 bases, and 10 bases separated the two germline ends. CDR3 size: 12 residues. CDR1 and CDR2 (germline): DFQATT, SNEGSKA (reference sequence).

On this clonotype itself: Relative to the germline gene, one junction end is altered; a read error may explain this. The chain has TRBV10-3 and TRBJ1-1; TRBD1 aligns across 7 bases. Germline lookup yields CDR1 ENHRY and CDR2 SYGVKD. CDR3 length: 14 amino acids. CDR3 DNA: TGCGCCATCAGCAAGACAGGGTACGACACTGAAGCTTTCTTT. Protein product: CAISKTGYDTEAFF.

This chain joins TRBV6-6 and TRBJ2-5; D is unresolved. CDR3 length: 13 amino acids. Germline CDR1 reads MNHNY; CDR2 reads SVGAGI (reference sequence). V lost 6 bases and J lost 0, with 8 bases in between. CDR3 bases: TGTGCCAGCAGGTCAGCGTACCAAGAGACCCAGTACTTC. Translating it yields CASRSAYQETQYF.